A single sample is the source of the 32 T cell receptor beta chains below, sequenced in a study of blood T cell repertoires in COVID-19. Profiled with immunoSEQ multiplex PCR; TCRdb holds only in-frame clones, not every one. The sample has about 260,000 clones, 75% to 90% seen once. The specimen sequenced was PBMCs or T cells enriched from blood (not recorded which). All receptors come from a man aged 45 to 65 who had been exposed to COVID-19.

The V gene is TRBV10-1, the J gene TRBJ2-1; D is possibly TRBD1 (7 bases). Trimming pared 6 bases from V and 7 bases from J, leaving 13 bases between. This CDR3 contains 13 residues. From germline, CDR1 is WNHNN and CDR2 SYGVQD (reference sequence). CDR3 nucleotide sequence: TGCGCCAGCAGCCAACAGGGGAGGAATGAGCAGTTCTTC. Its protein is CASSQQGRNEQFF.

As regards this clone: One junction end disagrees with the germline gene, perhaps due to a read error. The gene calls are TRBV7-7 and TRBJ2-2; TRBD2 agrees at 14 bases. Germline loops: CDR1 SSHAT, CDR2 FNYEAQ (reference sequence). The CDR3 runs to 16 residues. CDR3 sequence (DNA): TGTGCTAGCAGCGCGGGACTAGCGGGGGCCACCGGGGAGCTGTTTTTT. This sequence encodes CASSAGLAGATGELFF.

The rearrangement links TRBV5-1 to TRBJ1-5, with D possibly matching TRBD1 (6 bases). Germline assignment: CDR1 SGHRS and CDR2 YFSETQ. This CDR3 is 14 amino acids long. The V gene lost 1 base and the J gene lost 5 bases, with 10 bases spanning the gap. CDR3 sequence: CASSLTGRDQPQHF. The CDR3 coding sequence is TGCGCCAGCAGCTTGACAGGGCGGGATCAGCCCCAGCATTTT. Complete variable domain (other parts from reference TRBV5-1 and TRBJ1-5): KAGVTQTPRYLIKTRGQQVTLSCSPISGHRSVSWYQQTPGQGLQFLFEYFSETQRNKGNFPGRFSGRQFSNSRSEMNVSTLELGDSALYLCASSLTGRDQPQHFGDGTRLSIL.

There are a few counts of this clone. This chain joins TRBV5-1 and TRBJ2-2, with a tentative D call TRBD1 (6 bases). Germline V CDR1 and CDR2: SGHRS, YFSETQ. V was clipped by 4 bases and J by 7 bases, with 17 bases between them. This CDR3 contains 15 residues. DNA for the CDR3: TGCGCCAGCAGCGCGGACAGCTCTCGTAGCGGGGAGCTGTTTTTT. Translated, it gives CASSADSSRSGELFF.

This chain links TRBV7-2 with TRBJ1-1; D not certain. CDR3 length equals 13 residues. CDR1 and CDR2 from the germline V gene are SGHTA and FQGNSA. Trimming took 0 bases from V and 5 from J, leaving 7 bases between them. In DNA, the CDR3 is TGTGCCAGCAGCTTAGCAATGAGAACTGAAGCTTTCTTT. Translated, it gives CASSLAMRTEAFF.

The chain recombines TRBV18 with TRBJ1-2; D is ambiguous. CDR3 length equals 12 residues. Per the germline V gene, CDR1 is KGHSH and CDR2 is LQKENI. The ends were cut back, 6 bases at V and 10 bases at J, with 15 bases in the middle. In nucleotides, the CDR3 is TGTGCCAGCTCGGCGGATACGCTGTTCTACACCTTC. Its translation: CASSADTLFYTF.

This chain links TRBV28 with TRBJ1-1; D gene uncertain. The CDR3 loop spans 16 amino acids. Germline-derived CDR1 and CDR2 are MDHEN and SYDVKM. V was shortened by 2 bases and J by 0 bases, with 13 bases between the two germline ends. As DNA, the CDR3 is TGTGCCAGCAGTTTAGCATTGAGAGCGATGAACACTGAAGCTTTCTTT. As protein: CASSLALRAMNTEAFF.

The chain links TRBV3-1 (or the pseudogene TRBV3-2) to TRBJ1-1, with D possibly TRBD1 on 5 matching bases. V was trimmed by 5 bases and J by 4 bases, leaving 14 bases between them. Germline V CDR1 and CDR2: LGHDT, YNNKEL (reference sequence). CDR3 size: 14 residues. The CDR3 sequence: CASSTPAGGTEAFF. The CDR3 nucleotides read TGTGCCAGCAGCACGCCAGCGGGGGGCACTGAAGCTTTCTTT.

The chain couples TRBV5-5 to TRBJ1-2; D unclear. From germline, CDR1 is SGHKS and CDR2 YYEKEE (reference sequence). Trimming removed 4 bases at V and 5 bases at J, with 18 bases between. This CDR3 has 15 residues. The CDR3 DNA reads TGTGCCAGCAGCCAGGACGGACTCTCAAGGTATGGCTACACCTTC. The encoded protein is CASSQDGLSRYGYTF.

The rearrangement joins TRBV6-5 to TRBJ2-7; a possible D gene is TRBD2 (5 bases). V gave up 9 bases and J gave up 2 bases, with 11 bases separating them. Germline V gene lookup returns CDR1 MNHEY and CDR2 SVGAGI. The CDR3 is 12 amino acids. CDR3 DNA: TGTGCCAGTGGGCCCGGGGCCTACGAGCAGTACTTC. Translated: CASGPGAYEQYF.

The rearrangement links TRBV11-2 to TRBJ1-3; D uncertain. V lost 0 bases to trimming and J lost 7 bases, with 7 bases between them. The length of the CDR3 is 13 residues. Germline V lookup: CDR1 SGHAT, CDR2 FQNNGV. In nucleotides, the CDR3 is TGTGCCAGCAGCTTAGAGCTTCAGAACACCATATATTTT. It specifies CASSLELQNTIYF.

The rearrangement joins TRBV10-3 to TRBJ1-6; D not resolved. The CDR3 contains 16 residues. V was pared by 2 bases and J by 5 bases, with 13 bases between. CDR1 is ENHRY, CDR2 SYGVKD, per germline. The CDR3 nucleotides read TGTGCCATCAGTGAGCAAGGACTGCTTAATAATTCACCCCTCCACTTT. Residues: CAISEQGLLNNSPLHF.

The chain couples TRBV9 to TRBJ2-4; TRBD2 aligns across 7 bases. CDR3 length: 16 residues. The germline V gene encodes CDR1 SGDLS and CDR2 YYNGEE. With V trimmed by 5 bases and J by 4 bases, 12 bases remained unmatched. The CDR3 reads CASSPSGRRGKNIQYF. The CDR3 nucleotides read TGTGCCAGCAGTCCTAGCGGACGAAGGGGAAAAAACATTCAGTACTTC.

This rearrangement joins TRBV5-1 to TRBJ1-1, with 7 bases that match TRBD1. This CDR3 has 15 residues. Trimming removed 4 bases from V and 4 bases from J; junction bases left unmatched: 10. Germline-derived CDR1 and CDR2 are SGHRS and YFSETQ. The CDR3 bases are TGCGCCAGCAGCCAAACACAGGGGTTGGCCACTGAAGCTTTCTTT. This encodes CASSQTQGLATEAFF.

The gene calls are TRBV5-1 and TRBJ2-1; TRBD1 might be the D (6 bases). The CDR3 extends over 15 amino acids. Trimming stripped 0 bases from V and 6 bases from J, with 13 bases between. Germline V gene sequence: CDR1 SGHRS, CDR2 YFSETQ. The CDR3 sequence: CASSLVGGAGNEQFF. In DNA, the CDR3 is TGCGCCAGCAGCTTGGTTGGGGGCGCCGGCAATGAGCAGTTCTTC. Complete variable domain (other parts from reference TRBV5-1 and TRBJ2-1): KAGVTQTPRYLIKTRGQQVTLSCSPISGHRSVSWYQQTPGQGLQFLFEYFSETQRNKGNFPGRFSGRQFSNSRSEMNVSTLELGDSALYLCASSLVGGAGNEQFFGPGTRLTVL.

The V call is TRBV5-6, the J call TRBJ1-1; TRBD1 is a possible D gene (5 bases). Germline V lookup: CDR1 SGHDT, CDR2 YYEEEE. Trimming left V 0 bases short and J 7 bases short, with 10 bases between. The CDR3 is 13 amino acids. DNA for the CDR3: TGTGCCAGCAGCTTGGGACAGCCAGTTGAAGCTTTCTTT. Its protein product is CASSLGQPVEAFF.

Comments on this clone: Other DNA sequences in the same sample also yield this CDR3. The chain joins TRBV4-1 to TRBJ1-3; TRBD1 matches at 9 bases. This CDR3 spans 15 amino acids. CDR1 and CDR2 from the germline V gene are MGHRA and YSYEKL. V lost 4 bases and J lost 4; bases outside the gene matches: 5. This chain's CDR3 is CASSRDRGYGNTIYF. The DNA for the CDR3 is TGCGCCAGCAGCCGTGACAGGGGGTACGGAAACACCATATATTTT.

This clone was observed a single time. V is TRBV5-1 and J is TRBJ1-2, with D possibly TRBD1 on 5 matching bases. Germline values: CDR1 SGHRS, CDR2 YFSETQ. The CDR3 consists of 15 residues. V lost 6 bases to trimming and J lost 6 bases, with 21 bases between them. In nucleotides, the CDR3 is TGCGCCAGCAAGTCCCTCGGGACCGGGGGGAATGGCTACACCTTC. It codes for CASKSLGTGGNGYTF.

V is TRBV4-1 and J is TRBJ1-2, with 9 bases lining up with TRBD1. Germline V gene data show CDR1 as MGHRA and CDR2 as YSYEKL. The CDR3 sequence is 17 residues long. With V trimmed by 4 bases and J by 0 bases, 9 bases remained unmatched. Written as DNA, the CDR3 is TGCGCCAGCAGCCCCTCGGACAGGGGTGAGTCTAACTATGGCTACACCTTC. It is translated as CASSPSDRGESNYGYTF.

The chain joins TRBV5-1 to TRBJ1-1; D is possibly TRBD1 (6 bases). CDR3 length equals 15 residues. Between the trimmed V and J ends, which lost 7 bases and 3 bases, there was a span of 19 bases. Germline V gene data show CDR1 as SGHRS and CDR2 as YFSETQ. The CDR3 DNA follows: TGCGCCAGCCGCACCGGGGGGGGCGGATACACTGAAGCTTTCTTT. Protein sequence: CASRTGGGGYTEAFF.

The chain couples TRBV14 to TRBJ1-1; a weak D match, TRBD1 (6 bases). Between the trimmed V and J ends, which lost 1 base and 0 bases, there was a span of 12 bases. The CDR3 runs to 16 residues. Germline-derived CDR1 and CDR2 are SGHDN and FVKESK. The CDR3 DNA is TGTGCCAGCAGCCAAGCCGACAGGAATATGAACACTGAAGCTTTCTTT. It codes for CASSQADRNMNTEAFF. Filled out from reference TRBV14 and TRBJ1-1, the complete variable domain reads EAGVTQFPSHSVIEKGQTVTLRCDPISGHDNLYWYRRVMGKEIKFLLHFVKESKQDESGMPNNRFLAERTGGTYSTLKVQPAELEDSGVYFCASSQADRNMNTEAFFGQGTRLTVV.

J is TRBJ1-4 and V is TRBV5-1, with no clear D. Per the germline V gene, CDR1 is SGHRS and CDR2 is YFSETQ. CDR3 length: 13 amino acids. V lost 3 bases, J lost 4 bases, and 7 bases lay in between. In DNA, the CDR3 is TGCGCCAGCAGCTACGGGATTAATGAAAAACTGTTTTTT. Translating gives CASSYGINEKLFF. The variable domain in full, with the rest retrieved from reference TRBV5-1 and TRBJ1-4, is KAGVTQTPRYLIKTRGQQVTLSCSPISGHRSVSWYQQTPGQGLQFLFEYFSETQRNKGNFPGRFSGRQFSNSRSEMNVSTLELGDSALYLCASSYGINEKLFFGSGTQLSVL.

CDR3 DNA: TGTGCCAGCAGTTTTGAGGATTCACCCCTCCACTTT. Translated: CASSFEDSPLHF. V usage is TRBV12-3 or TRBV12-4 and J usage is TRBJ1-6; D unclear. V lost 3 bases and J 8 bases, leaving 5 bases between the germline ends. The CDR3 has 12 residues.

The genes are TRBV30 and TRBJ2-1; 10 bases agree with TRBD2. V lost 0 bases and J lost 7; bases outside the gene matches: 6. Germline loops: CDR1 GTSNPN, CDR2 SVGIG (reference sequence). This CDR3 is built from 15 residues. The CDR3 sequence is CAWSVWLAGVNEQFF. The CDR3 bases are TGTGCCTGGAGTGTCTGGCTAGCGGGAGTAAATGAGCAGTTCTTC.

CDR3 DNA sequence: TGCGCCAGCAGTATGACAGTGAACACTGAAGCTTTCTTT. Protein: CASSMTVNTEAFF. The J gene is TRBJ1-1, the V gene TRBV5-1; perhaps TRBD1 as D (5 bases). Per germline, CDR1 SGHRS and CDR2 YFSETQ. Trimming took off 5 bases at V and 0 bases at J, with 8 bases between the two ends. The CDR3 spans 13 residues.

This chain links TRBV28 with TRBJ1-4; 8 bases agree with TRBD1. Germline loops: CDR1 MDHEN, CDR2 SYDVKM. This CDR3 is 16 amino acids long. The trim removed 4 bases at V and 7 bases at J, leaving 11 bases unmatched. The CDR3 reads CASSSPRTGQGEKLFF. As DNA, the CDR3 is TGTGCCAGCAGTTCACCGCGGACAGGGCAAGGTGAAAAACTGTTTTTT. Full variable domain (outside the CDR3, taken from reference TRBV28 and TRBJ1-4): DVKVTQSSRYLVKRTGEKVFLECVQDMDHENMFWYRQDPGLGLRLIYFSYDVKMKEKGDIPEGYSVSREKKERFSLILESASTNQTSMYLCASSSPRTGQGEKLFFGSGTQLSVL.

CDR3 residues: CASSPRTRISGYTF. CDR3 nucleotide sequence: TGTGCCAGTAGTCCCAGGACACGTATAAGTGGCTACACCTTC. The chain employs TRBV19 and TRBJ1-2; weak D call: TRBD1 (5 bases). The V gene's germline CDR1 is LNHDA and CDR2 SQIVND (reference sequence). The V and J ends lost 5 bases and 7 bases respectively, with 17 bases between them. This CDR3 is 14 amino acids long.

Written as DNA, the CDR3 is TGTGCCAGCAGCCAGGACAGTTCCTCCTATGGCTACACCTTC. It encodes CASSQDSSSYGYTF. The V and J genes are TRBV3-1 (or the pseudogene TRBV3-2) and TRBJ1-2, with D possibly being TRBD1 (6 bases). The CDR3 is made up of 14 amino acids. Per germline, CDR1 LGHDT and CDR2 YNNKEL (reference sequence). V was trimmed by 3 bases and J by 4 bases, leaving 12 bases between them.

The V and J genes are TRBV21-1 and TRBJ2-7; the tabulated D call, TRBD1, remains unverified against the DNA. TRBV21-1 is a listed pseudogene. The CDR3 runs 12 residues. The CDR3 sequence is CASTQTGFEQYV. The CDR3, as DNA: TGTGCCAGCACACAGACAGGGTTCGAGCAGTACGTC.

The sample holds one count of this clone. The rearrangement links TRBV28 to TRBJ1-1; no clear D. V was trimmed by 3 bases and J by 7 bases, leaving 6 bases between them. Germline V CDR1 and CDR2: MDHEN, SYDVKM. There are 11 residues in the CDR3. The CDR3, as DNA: TGTGCCAGCAGTTTCTACCGTGAAGCTTTCTTT. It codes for CASSFYREAFF. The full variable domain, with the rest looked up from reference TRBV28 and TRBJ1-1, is DVKVTQSSRYLVKRTGEKVFLECVQDMDHENMFWYRQDPGLGLRLIYFSYDVKMKEKGDIPEGYSVSREKKERFSLILESASTNQTSMYLCASSFYREAFFGQGTRLTVV.

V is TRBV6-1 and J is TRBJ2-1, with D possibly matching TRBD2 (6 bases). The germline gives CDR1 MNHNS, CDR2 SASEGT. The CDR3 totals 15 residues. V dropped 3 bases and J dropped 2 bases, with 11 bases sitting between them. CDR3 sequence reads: CASSEISSAYNEQFF. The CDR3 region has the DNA TGTGCCAGCAGTGAGATTTCTAGCGCCTACAATGAGCAGTTCTTC.

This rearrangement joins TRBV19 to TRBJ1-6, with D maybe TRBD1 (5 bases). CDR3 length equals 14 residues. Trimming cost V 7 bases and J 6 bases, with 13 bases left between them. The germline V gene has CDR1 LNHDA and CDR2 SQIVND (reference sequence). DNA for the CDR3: TGTGCCAGTAAACAGGCAGCTTTTAATTCACCCCTCCACTTT. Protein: CASKQAAFNSPLHF.